The source of this T cell receptor (beta chain) is a study of regulatory T cells in long-lasting Graves disease. Turning to the study itself: Newly diagnosed Graves' patients had taken antithyroid drugs under 3 months.

CDR3 length equals 16 residues. The germline V gene has CDR1 MGHRA and CDR2 YSYEKL. V lost 0 bases and J lost 7; bases outside the gene matches: 5. Combining iRepertoire HTBI primers with Arm-PCR of CDR3 regions, the authors built TCR beta libraries. Each CDR3 protein gets one entry after TCRdb re-called the multiplex PCR reads with MiXCR. The sample has some 450,000 distinct CDR3 sequences, approximately 16% seen once. Time point denoted: newly diagnosed GD, antithyroid drugs for less than 3 months. Following extraction of RNA from PBMCs, that RNA was used to make the TCR library. The sample was also reused in another study, on T cells in Graves' hyperthyroidism and ophthalmopathy. This second study says: Graves' hyperthyroidism qualified as stable when ophthalmopathy did not progress within 18 months. Primed by the HTBI set, a first-round RT-PCR was run on the TCR CDR3. Expanded thyroid clonotypes (above 0.001) were mostly also found in blood.

The chain has TRBV4-1 and TRBJ1-4, with 10 bases aligning to TRBD1. Sequenced here: peripheral blood mononuclear cells (PBMCs), sampled at new diagnosis, from a patient treated with antithyroid drugs. The source is a woman under 40 with Graves disease. The CDR3 DNA sequence: TGCGCCAGCAGCCAAGATAGGACAGGGGGGTCTGAAAAACTGTTTTTT. This encodes CASSQDRTGGSEKLFF.